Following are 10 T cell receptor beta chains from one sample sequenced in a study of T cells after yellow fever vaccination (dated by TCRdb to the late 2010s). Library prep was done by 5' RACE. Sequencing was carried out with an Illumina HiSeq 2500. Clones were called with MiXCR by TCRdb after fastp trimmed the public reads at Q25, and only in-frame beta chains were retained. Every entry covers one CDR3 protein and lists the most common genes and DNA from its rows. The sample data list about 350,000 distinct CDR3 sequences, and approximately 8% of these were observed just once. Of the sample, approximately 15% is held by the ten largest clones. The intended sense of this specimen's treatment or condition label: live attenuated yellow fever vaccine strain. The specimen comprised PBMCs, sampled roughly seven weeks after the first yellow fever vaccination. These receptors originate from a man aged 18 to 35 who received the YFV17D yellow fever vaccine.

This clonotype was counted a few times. The CDR3 DNA reads TGTGCCAGCAGAGACGGGACAGGGGGCGAGACTAACTATGGCTACACCTTC. This translates into CASRDGTGGETNYGYTF. The chain carries TRBV12-3 or TRBV12-4 and TRBJ1-2; 12 nucleotides match TRBD1. V shed 6 bases and J 0 bases; nucleotides not matched to a gene: 8. The CDR3 sequence is 17 residues long.

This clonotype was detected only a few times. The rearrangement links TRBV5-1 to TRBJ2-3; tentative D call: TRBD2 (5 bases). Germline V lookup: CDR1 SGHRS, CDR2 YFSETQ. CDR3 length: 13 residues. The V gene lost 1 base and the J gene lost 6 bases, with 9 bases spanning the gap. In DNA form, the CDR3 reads TGCGCCAGCAGCTTGTTCGGAGGCGATACGCAGTATTTT. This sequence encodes CASSLFGGDTQYF.

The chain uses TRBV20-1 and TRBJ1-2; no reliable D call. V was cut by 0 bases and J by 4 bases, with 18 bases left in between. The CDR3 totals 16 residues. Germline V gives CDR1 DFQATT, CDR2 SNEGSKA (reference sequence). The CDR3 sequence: CSARDPSETVIYGYTF. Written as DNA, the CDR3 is TGCAGTGCTAGAGACCCTTCGGAGACTGTAATCTATGGCTACACCTTC.

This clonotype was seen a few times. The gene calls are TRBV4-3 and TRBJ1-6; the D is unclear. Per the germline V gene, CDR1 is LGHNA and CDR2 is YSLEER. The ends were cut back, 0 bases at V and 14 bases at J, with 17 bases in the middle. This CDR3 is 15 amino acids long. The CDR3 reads CASSQDLGRVESLHF. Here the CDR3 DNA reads TGCGCCAGCAGCCAAGATTTGGGGAGGGTTGAGTCCCTCCACTTT.

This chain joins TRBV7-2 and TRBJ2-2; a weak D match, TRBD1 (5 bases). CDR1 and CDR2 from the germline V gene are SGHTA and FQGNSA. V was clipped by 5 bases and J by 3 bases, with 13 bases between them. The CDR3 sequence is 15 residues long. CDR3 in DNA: TGTGCCAGCAGCCTACAGGACGGATACACCGGGGAGCTGTTTTTT. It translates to CASSLQDGYTGELFF.

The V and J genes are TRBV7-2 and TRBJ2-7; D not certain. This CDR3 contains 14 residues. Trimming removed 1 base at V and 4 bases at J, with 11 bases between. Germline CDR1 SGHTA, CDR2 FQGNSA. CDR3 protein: CASSLDRLGYEQYV. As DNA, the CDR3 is TGTGCCAGCAGCTTAGATCGGTTGGGATACGAGCAGTACGTC.

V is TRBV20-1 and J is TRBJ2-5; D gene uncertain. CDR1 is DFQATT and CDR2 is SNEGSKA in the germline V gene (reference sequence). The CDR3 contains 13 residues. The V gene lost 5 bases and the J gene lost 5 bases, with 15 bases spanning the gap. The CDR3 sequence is CSAYAVWSETQYF. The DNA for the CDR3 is TGCAGTGCTTACGCGGTTTGGTCGGAGACCCAGTACTTC.

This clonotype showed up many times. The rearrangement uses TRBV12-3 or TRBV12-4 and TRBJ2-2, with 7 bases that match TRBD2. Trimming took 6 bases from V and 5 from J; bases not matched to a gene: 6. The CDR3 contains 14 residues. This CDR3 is CASRERGWTGELFF. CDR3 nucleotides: TGTGCCAGCAGGGAGCGGGGTTGGACCGGGGAGCTGTTTTTT.

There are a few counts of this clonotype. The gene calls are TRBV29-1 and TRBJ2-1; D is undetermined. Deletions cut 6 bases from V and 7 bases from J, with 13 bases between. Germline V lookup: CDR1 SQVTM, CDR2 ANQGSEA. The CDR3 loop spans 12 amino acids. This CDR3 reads CSVRPVGNEQFF. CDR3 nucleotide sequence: TGCAGCGTCCGACCGGTGGGGAATGAGCAGTTCTTC.

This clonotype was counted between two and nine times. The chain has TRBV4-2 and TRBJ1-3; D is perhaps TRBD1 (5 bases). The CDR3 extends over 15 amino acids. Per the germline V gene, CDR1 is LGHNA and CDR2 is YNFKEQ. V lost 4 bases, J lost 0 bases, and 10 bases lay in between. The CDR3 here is CASSPDMTSGNTIYF. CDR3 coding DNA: TGTGCCAGCAGCCCGGACATGACCTCTGGAAACACCATATATTTT.